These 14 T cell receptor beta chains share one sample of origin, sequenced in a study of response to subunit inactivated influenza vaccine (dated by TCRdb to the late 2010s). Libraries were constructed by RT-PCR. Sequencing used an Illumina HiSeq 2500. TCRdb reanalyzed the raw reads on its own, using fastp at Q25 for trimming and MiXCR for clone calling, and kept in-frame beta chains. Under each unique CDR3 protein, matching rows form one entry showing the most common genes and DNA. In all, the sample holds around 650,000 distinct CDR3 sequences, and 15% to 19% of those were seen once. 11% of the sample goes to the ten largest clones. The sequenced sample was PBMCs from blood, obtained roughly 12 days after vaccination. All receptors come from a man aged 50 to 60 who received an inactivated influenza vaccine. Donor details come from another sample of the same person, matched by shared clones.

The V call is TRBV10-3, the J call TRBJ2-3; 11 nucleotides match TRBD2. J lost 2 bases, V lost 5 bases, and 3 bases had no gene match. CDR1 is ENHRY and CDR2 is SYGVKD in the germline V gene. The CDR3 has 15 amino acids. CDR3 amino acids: CAISKGLAVTDTQYF. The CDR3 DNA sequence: TGTGCCATCAGTAAGGGACTAGCGGTCACAGATACGCAGTATTTT.

CDR3 residues: CAISQTTNTGELFF. In DNA form, the CDR3 reads TGTGCCATCAGCCAAACTACGAACACCGGGGAGCTGTTTTTT. The V and J genes are TRBV10-3 and TRBJ2-2, with D hard to call. Trimming took off 6 bases at V and 0 bases at J, with 8 bases between the two ends. Germline V gives CDR1 ENHRY, CDR2 SYGVKD. CDR3 length: 14 residues.

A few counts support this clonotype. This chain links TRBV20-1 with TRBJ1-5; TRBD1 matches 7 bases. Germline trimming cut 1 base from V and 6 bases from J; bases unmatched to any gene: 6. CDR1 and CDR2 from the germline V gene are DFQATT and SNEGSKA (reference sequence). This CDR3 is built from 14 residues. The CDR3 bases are TGCAGTGCTAGAGGACAGGGAGCGGGTCAGCCCCAGCATTTT. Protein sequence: CSARGQGAGQPQHF.

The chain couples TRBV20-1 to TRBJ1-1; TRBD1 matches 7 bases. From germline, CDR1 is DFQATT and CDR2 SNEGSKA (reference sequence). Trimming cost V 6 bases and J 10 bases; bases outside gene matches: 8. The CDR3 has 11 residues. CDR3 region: CSAGTGVGAFF. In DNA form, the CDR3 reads TGCAGTGCCGGTACAGGGGTAGGAGCTTTCTTT.

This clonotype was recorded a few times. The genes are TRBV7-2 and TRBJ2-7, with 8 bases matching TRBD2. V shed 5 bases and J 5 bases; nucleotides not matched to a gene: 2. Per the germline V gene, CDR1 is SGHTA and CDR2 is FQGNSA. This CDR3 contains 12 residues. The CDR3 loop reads CASSPGGNEQYF. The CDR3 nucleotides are TGTGCCAGCAGCCCGGGAGGGAACGAGCAGTACTTC. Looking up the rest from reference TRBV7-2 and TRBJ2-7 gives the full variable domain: GAGVSQSPSNKVTEKGKDVELRCDPISGHTALYWYRQSLGQGLEFLIYFQGNSAPDKSGLPSDRFSAERTGGSVSTLTIQRTQQEDSAVYLCASSPGGNEQYFGPGTRLTVT.

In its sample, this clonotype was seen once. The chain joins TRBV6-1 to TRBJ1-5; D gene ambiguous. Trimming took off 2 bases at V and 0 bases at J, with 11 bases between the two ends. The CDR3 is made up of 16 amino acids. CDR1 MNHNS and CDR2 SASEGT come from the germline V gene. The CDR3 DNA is TGTGCCAGCAGTGAATGGAAAAGCTATAGCAATCAGCCCCAGCATTTT. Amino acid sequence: CASSEWKSYSNQPQHF.

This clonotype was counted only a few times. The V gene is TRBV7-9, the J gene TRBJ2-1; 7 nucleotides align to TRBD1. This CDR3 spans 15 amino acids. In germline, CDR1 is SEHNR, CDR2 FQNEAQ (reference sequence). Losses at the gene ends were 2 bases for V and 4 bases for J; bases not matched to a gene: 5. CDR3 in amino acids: CASSLKGASYNEQFF. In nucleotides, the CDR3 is TGTGCCAGCAGCTTAAAGGGGGCTTCGTACAATGAGCAGTTCTTC. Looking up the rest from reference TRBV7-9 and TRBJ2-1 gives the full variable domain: DTGVSQNPRHKITKRGQNVTFRCDPISEHNRLYWYRQTLGQGPEFLTYFQNEAQLEKSRLLSDRFSAERPKGSFSTLEIQRTEQGDSAMYLCASSLKGASYNEQFFGPGTRLTVL.

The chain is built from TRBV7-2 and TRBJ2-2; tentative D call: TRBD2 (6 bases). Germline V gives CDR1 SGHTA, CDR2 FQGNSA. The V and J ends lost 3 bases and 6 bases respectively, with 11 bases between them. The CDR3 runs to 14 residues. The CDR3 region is CASSFSSGAGELFF. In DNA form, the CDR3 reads TGTGCCAGCAGCTTCAGTTCGGGGGCCGGGGAGCTGTTTTTT.

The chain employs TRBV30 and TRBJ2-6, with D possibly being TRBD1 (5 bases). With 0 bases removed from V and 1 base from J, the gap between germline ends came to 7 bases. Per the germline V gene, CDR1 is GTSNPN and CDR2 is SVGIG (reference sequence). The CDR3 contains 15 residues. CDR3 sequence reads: CAWSVQVSGANVLTF. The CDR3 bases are TGTGCCTGGAGTGTACAGGTGTCTGGGGCCAACGTCCTGACTTTC.

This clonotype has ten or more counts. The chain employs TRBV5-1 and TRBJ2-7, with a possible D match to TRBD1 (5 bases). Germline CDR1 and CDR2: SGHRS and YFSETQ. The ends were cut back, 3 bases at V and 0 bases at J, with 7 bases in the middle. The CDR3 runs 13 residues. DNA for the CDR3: TGCGCCAGCAGCTACAGGTCCTCCTACGAGCAGTACTTC. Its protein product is CASSYRSSYEQYF.

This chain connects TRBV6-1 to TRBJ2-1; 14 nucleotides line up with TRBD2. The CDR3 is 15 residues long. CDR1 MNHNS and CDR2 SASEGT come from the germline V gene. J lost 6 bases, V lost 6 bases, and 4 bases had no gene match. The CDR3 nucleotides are TGTGCCAGCAGGGTGACTAGCGGGGGGGGCAATGAGCAGTTCTTC. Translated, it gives CASRVTSGGGNEQFF.

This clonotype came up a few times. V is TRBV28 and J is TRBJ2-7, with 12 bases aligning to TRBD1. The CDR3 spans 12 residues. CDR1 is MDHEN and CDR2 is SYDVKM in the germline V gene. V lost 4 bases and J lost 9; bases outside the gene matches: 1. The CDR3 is CASSWGQGAQYF. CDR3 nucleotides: TGTGCCAGCAGTTGGGGACAGGGGGCGCAGTACTTC.

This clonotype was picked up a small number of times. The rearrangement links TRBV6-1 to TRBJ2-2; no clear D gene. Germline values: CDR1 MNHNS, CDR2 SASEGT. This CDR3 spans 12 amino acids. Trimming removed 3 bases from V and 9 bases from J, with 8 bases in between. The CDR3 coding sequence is TGTGCCAGCAGTGACCTAGTAAGGGAGCTGTTTTTT. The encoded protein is CASSDLVRELFF.

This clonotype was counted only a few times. The CDR3 protein is CASSLMQGSSEQYF. The CDR3 DNA is TGTGCCAGCAGCTTAATGCAGGGATCAAGCGAGCAGTACTTC. The rearrangement links TRBV7-3 to TRBJ2-7; D is perhaps TRBD1 (5 bases). V lost 1 base and J lost 6, with 13 bases in between. Germline V lookup: CDR1 SGHTA, CDR2 FQGTGA. This CDR3 contains 14 residues.